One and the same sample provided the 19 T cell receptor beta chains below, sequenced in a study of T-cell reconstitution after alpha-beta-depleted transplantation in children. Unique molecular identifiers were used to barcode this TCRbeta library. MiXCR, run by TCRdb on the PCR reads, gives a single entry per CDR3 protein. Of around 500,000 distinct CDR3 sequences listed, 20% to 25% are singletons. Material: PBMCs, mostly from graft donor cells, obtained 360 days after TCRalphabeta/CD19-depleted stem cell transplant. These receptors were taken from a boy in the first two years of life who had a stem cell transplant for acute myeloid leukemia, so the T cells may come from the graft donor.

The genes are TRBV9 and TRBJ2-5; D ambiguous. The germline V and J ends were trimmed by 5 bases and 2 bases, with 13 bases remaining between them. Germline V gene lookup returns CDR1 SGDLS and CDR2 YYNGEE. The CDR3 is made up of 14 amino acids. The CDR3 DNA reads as TGTGCCAGCAGTGTACCTGGGAAACAAGAGACCCAGTACTTC. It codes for CASSVPGKQETQYF.

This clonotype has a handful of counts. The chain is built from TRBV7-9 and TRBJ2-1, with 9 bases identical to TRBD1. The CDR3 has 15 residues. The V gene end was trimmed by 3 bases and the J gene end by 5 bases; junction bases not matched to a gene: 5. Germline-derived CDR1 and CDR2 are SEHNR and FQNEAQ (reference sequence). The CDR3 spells CASSLKGQGHNEQFF. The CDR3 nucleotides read TGTGCCAGCAGCTTGAAGGGACAGGGCCACAATGAGCAGTTCTTC. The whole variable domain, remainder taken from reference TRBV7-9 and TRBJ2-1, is DTGVSQNPRHKITKRGQNVTFRCDPISEHNRLYWYRQTLGQGPEFLTYFQNEAQLEKSRLLSDRFSAERPKGSFSTLEIQRTEQGDSAMYLCASSLKGQGHNEQFFGPGTRLTVL.

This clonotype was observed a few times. The CDR3 is CASSQERASGGANEQFF. The CDR3 DNA follows: TGCGCCAGCAGCCAAGAGCGTGCGAGCGGGGGGGCCAATGAGCAGTTCTTC. The gene calls are TRBV4-3 and TRBJ2-1, with 10 positions matching TRBD2. This CDR3 has 17 amino acids. Germline trimming cut 0 bases from V and 6 bases from J; bases unmatched to any gene: 8. CDR1 and CDR2 from the germline V gene are LGHNA and YSLEER.

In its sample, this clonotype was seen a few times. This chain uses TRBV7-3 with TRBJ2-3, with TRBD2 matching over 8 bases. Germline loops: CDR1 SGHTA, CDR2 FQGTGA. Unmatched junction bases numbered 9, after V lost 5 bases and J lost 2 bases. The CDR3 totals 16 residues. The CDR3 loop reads CASSLLTGGATDTQYF. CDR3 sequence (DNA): TGTGCCAGCAGCCTTCTCACGGGGGGGGCCACAGATACGCAGTATTTT.

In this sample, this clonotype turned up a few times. CDR3 DNA: TGCGCCAGCAGCCAAGAACCGTACAAGGGCGTGGGTAACACCGGGGAGCTGTTTTTT. Encoded protein: CASSQEPYKGVGNTGELFF. The genes are TRBV4-3 and TRBJ2-2; D remains unclear. V shed 0 bases and J shed 2 bases, with 19 bases lying between them. This CDR3 has 19 residues. Looked up from germline, CDR1 is LGHNA and CDR2 is YSLEER.

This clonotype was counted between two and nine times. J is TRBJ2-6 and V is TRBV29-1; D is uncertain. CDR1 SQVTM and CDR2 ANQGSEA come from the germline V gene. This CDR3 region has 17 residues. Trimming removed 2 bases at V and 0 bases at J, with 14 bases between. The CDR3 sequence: CSVETWVKGSGANVLTF. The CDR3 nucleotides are TGCAGCGTTGAAACGTGGGTAAAGGGCTCTGGGGCCAACGTCCTGACTTTC.

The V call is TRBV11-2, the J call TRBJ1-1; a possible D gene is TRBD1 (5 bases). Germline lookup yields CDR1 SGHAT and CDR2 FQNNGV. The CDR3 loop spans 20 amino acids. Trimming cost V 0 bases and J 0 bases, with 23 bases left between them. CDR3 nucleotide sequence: TGTGCCAGCAGCTTAGACAAACCAGGGCGGCGATATGGAATGAACACTGAAGCTTTCTTT. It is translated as CASSLDKPGRRYGMNTEAFF.

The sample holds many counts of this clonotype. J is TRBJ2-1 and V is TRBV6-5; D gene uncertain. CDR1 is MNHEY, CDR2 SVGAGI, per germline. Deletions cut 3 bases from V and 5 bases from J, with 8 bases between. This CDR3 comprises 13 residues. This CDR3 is CASSYRHNNEQFF. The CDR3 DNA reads TGTGCCAGCAGTTATCGACACAACAATGAGCAGTTCTTC.

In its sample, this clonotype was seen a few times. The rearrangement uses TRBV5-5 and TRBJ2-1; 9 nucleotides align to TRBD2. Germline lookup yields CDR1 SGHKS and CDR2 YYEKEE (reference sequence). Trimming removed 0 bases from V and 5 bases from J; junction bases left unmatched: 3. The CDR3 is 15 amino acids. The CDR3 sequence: CASSLEGTSNNEQFF. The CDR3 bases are TGTGCCAGCAGCTTGGAAGGGACTAGCAACAATGAGCAGTTCTTC. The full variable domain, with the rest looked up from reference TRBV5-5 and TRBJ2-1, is DAGVTQSPTHLIKTRGQQVTLRCSPISGHKSVSWYQQVLGQGPQFIFQYYEKEERGRGNFPDRFSARQFPNYSSELNVNALLLGDSALYLCASSLEGTSNNEQFFGPGTRLTVL.

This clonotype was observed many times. The CDR3, as DNA: TGCAGTGCCACGGGACTCGACATAGATACGCAGTATTTT. Translated: CSATGLDIDTQYF. The V and J genes are TRBV20-1 and TRBJ2-3; tentatively, D is TRBD2 (6 bases). V was shortened by 6 bases and J by 5 bases, with 15 bases between the two germline ends. Germline V gene lookup returns CDR1 DFQATT and CDR2 SNEGSKA (reference sequence). The CDR3 has 13 amino acids.

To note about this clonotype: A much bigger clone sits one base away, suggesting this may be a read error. The CDR3 DNA is TGTGCCCGCAGCCGTACAGGGGGCACTGAAGCTTTCTTT. Translated, it gives CARSRTGGTEAFF. The chain links TRBV7-6 to TRBJ1-1, with TRBD1 matching over 8 bases. This CDR3 is built from 13 residues. CDR1 SGHVS and CDR2 FNYEAQ come from the germline V gene.

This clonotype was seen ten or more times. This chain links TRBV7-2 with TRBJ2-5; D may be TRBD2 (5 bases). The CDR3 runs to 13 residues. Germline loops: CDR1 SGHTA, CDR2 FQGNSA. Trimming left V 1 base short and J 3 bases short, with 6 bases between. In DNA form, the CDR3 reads TGTGCCAGCAGCTTAGTGGGAGAAGAGACCCAGTACTTC. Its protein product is CASSLVGEETQYF. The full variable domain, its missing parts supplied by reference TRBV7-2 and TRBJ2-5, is GAGVSQSPSNKVTEKGKDVELRCDPISGHTALYWYRQSLGQGLEFLIYFQGNSAPDKSGLPSDRFSAERTGGSVSTLTIQRTQQEDSAVYLCASSLVGEETQYFGPGTRLLVL.

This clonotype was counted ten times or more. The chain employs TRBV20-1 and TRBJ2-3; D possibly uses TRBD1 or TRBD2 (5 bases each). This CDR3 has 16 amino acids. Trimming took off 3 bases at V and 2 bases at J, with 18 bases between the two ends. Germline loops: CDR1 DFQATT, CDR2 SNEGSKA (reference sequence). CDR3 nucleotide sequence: TGCAGTGCTAGTTTTCTTCCGGGACCATCCACAGATACGCAGTATTTT. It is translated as CSASFLPGPSTDTQYF.

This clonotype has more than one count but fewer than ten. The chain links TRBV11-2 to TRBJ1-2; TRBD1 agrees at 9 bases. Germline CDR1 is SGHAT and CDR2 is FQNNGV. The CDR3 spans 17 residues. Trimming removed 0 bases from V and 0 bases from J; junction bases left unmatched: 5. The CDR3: CASSLEVWDRANYGYTF. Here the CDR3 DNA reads TGTGCCAGCAGCTTAGAGGTCTGGGACAGGGCTAACTATGGCTACACCTTC.

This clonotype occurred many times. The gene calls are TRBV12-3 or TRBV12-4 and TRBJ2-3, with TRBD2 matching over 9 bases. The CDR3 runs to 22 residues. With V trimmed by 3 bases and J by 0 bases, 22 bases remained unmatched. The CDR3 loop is CASSFQYPGLAKTPPSTDTQYF. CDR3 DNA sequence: TGTGCCAGCAGTTTCCAATACCCGGGACTAGCAAAGACCCCGCCTAGCACAGATACGCAGTATTTT.

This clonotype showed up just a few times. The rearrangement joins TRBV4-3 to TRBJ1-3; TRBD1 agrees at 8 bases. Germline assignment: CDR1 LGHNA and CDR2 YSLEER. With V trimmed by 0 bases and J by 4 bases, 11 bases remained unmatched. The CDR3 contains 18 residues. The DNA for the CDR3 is TGCGCCAGCAGCCAAGAAAGGAGGGTTACAGGGGGAGGAAACACCATATATTTT. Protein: CASSQERRVTGGGNTIYF.

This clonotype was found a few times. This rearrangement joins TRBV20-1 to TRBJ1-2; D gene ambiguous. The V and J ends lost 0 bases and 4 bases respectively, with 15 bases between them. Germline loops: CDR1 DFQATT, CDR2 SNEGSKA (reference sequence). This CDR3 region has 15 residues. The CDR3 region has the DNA TGCAGTGCTAGAGATCGGAGAGTTCCCGTCTATGGCTACACCTTC. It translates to CSARDRRVPVYGYTF.

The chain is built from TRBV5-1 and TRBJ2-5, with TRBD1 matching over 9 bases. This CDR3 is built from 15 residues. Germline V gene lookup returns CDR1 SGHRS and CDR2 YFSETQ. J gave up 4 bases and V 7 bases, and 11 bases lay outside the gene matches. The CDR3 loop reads CASRDGTGLAETQYF. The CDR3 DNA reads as TGCGCCAGCCGAGACGGGACAGGGTTGGCAGAGACCCAGTACTTC.

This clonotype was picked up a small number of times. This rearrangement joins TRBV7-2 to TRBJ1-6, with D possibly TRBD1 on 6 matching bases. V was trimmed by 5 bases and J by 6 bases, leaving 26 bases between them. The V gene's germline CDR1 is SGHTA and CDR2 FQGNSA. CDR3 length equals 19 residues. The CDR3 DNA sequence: TGTGCCAGCAGCCCGAACGGGGGCAGGCCCATCAACTCTAATTCACCCCTCCACTTT. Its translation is CASSPNGGRPINSNSPLHF. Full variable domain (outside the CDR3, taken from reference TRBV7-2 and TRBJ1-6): GAGVSQSPSNKVTEKGKDVELRCDPISGHTALYWYRQSLGQGLEFLIYFQGNSAPDKSGLPSDRFSAERTGGSVSTLTIQRTQQEDSAVYLCASSPNGGRPINSNSPLHFGNGTRLTVT.